These 4 T cell receptor beta chains came from one sample sequenced in a study of early T cells in non-severe SARS-CoV-2 infection. TCRdb re-derived calls from the 5' RACE reads in MiXCR, one entry per CDR3 protein. The sample consists of tens of thousands of distinct CDR3 sequences, roughly 3.6% of them appearing once. Sequenced sample: whole blood. The receptors originated from an adult who was a healthcare worker with PCR-confirmed SARS-CoV-2 infection or an uninfected control (not recorded which).

This clonotype was observed many times. The V gene is TRBV29-1, the J gene TRBJ1-2; 7 bases are a match to TRBD1. Germline V CDR1 and CDR2: SQVTM, ANQGSEA. The V segment lost 6 bases and the J segment 2 bases; nucleotides outside the gene matches: 12. CDR3 size: 15 residues. The CDR3 sequence: CSVSTSGTANYGYTF. The CDR3 DNA reads TGCAGCGTATCCACCTCCGGGACAGCCAACTATGGCTACACCTTC.

In its sample, this clonotype was seen many times. V usage is TRBV5-1 and J usage is TRBJ2-6; D ambiguous. V lost 2 bases and J 0 bases, leaving 9 bases between the germline ends. CDR3 length: 16 residues. CDR1 and CDR2 (germline): SGHRS, YFSETQ. CDR3 DNA: TGCGCCAGCAGCTTTCTGGCCCTCTCTGGGGCCAACGTCCTGACTTTC. Its protein product is CASSFLALSGANVLTF.

This clonotype was detected many times. The CDR3 spells CASGSNSYNEQFF. CDR3 DNA sequence: TGTGCCAGCGGATCCAACTCCTACAATGAGCAGTTCTTC. This chain joins TRBV6-6 and TRBJ2-1; D is ambiguous. V was trimmed by 8 bases and J by 0 bases, leaving 8 bases between them. CDR3 length: 13 residues. Germline V CDR1 and CDR2: MNHNY, SVGAGI (reference sequence).

The chain uses TRBV9 and TRBJ2-3; D is undetermined. The V gene's germline CDR1 is SGDLS and CDR2 YYNGEE. The CDR3 is 12 residues long. The germline V and J ends were trimmed by 4 bases and 5 bases, with 8 bases remaining between them. The chain's CDR3 is CASSPVIDTQYF. As DNA, the CDR3 is TGTGCCAGCAGCCCTGTGATAGATACGCAGTATTTT. Drawing the rest from reference TRBV9 and TRBJ2-3, the complete variable domain is DSGVTQTPKHLITATGQRVTLRCSPRSGDLSVYWYQQSLDQGLQFLIQYYNGEERAKGNILERFSAQQFPDLHSELNLSSLELGDSALYFCASSPVIDTQYFGPGTRLTVL.